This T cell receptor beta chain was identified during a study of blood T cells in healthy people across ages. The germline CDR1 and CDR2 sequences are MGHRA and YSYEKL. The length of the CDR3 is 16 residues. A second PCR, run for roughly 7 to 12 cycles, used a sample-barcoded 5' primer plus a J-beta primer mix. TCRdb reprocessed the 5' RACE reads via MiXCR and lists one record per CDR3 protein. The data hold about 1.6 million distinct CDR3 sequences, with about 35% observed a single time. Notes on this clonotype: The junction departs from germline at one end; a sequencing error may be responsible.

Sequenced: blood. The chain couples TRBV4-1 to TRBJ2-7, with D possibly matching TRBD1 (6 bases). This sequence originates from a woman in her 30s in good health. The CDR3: CASSLSRQAASCEQYF. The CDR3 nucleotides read TGCGCCAGCAGCCTATCCCGACAGGCGGCCTCCTGCGAGCAGTACTTC.